This T cell receptor beta chain was documented in a study of shared clonotypes between healthy human individuals (dated by TCRdb to 2019 to 2021). Background for the entire study: Two women and three men aged 18 to 49 years were included in the cohort. To increase sequencing depth and limit assay-specific biases, different laboratories used diverse techniques to prepare libraries and sequence TCR repertoires. Each donor's leukapheresis produced roughly between roughly 0.85 and 10 billion PBMCs. For each donor, CD4 naive and CD4 memory were each given three plates, CD8 naive was given two plates, and CD8 memory was given one plate. Blood TCR repertoires of roughly five healthy adults were deeply sequenced to estimate repertoire size and the extent of clonotype sharing between individuals.

A note on this clone: No antigen is known for it. Base-call qualities are not available, and no considerably larger clone is one nucleotide away.

Points the paper makes about the study in general: Only blood was sampled, and tissue TCR repertoires likely differ from those in blood. Sharing across several donors was observed for around 5% of naive CD4, under 4% of naive CD8, 2.3% of memory CD4, and about 0.4% of memory CD8 clonotypes. Rarefaction of sorted-subset datasets indicated incomplete sequencing despite the large sequencing depth. Because the study included only a small number of donors, the genetic and exposure-history diversity represented was limited. Compared with non-shared clonotypes, clonotypes shared by all four sorted-subset donors had higher generation probabilities. Pairwise subsampling led to the expectation that sequencing depth would affect the degree of clonotype sharing among donors. Naive subsets generally had larger estimated clonotype richness than memory subsets did.

TCR CDR3 regions were amplified from genomic DNA by multiplex PCR using the deep immunoSEQ assay. For each cell subset, the extracted genomic DNA was distributed evenly across all wells of several immunoSEQ 96-well plates, and each plate served as one replicate. For sorted subsets, roughly 200 ng of genomic DNA, equivalent to around 30,000 T cell genomes, went into each replicate PCR. The purified libraries were quantified using a Qubit 3.0 fluorometer, sized with a Bioanalyzer 2100, and then quantified again using the KAPA Library Quantification kit. Every immunoSEQ 96-well plate was sequenced on a separate single-read 150-cycle Illumina NextSeq 550 flow cell. The authors' pipeline ran thus. The immunoSEQ output contained only junctional sequences without quality scores, so filtering could not match that applied to full-length reads. To assign V/J genes and CDR3, sequences were annotated against IMGT germline references using PyIR, a Python wrapper for IgBLAST v1.9. Reads were removed for weak V/J assignments (E-value above 1e-6), missing CDR3, stop codons, out-of-frame junctions, or ambiguous translated residues. V3J clonotypes were defined as sequences sharing an identical inferred V gene, J gene, and CDR3 amino acid sequence. To compute the percentage overlap between repertoires, the number of shared unique clonotypes was divided by the size of the smaller repertoire. Richness of each repertoire was evaluated using RTK rarefaction, the Chao1 estimator, and Recon v2.1 estimates of unobserved clonotypes. Generation probabilities were computed with OLGA for all TCRbeta clonotypes obtained by the gDNA method from four donors. The clones in this table, taken by TCRdb from immuneACCESS, are in-frame only. Not every clone is retained; where verified, under half of the shortfall comes from an unresolved V gene, and the cause of the rest is unknown. From that table come the V and J calls and clone size; the DNA was used to work out D and trimming. The sample data list millions of clones, and 80% to 95% of these were observed just once. The ten largest clones represent about 0.39% of the sample.

According to the germline V gene, CDR1 reads MNHNS and CDR2 reads SASEGT. Compared with germline, V lacks 3 bases and J lacks 10 bases; bases without a gene match: 8. Including cysteine and phenylalanine, the CDR3 has 15 amino acids. Only the CDR3 DNA is retained, 45 bases long and in frame from the first base. The donors were healthy, HIV-negative adults who had no recently reported acute infections or vaccinations. All donors were Caucasian adults living in Nashville, Tennessee, USA. Magnetic negative selection was used to enrich CD4+ T cells, after which naive cells were positively selected on CD45RA and the negative fraction became the memory subset. Blood was obtained by leukapheresis, after which PBMCs were separated by Ficoll-Histopaque density gradient centrifugation and cryopreserved in liquid nitrogen vapor phase. Analytical flow cytometry was used to check the purity and quantity of each magnetically sorted T cell population. Genomic DNA was isolated from every sorted fraction and measured by UV absorbance on a Nanodrop 2000c.

The sequence was obtained from a man aged 18 to 30 in good health. Some clones in this sample may be carry-over from other donors' samples. The rearranged chain carries TRBV6-1 and TRBJ2-1; TRBD2 lines up with 11 middle nucleotides. The sequencing sample was made of naive CD4+ T cells from PBMCs. According to the study, the label for this sample's cell subset or site signals: CD45RA+ positively selected. The DNA reads as follows: TGTGCCAGCAGTGAGGGGATAGCGGGAGGGGGGGAGCAGTTCTTC. Its amino acids are CASSEGIAGGGEQFF.